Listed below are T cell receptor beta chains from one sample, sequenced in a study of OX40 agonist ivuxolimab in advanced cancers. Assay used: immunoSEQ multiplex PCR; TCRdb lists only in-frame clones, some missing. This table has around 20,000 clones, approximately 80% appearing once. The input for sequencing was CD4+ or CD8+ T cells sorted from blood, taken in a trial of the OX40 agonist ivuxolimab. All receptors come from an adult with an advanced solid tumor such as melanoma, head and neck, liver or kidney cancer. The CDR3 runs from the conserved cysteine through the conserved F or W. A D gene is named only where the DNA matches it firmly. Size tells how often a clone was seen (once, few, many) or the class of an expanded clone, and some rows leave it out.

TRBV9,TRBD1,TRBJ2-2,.,CASSVTGTGHTGELFF,TGTGCCAGCAGCGTAACCGGGACAGGGCACACCGGGGAGCTGTTTTTT
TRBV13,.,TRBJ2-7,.,CASAGRSSSYEQYF,TGTGCCAGCGCGGGCAGGTCGAGCTCCTACGAGCAGTACTTC
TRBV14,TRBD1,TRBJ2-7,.,CASSQRDRGYEQYF,TGTGCCAGCAGCCAAAGGGACAGGGGCTACGAGCAGTACTTC
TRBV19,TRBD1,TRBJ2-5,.,CASSLDREETQYF,TGTGCCAGTAGTTTGGACAGGGAAGAGACCCAGTACTTC
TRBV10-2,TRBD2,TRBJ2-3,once,CASSLSGVSTDTQYF,TGCGCCAGCAGCCTAAGCGGGGTGAGCACAGATACGCAGTATTTT
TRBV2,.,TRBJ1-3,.,CASSEDPSGNTIYF,TGTGCCAGCAGTGAGGACCCCTCTGGAAACACCATATATTTT
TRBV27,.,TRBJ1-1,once,CASSDNRTPRRAATEAFF,TGTGCCAGCAGTGACAACAGGACGCCCCGGCGTGCGGCCACTGAAGCTTTCTTT
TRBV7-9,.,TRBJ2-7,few,CASSGRGKTGYEQYF,TGTGCCAGCAGCGGCAGGGGTAAAACGGGATACGAGCAGTACTTC
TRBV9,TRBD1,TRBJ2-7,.,CASSARDRGNYEQYF,TGTGCCAGCAGCGCTCGGGACAGGGGTAATTACGAGCAGTACTTC
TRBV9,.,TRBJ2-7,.,CASSTGHRSEQYF,TGTGCCAGCTCTACGGGACACCGCTCCGAGCAGTACTTC
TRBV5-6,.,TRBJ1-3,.,CASSFTGIAYTIYF,TGTGCCAGCAGCTTCACGGGAATAGCATACACCATATATTTT
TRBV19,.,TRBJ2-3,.,CASSIDPWGTRDTQYF,TGTGCCAGTAGTATAGATCCTTGGGGGACTCGGGATACGCAGTATTTT
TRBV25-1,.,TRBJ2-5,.,CASREGRYQETQYF,TGTGCCAGCAGGGAGGGTCGTTACCAAGAGACCCAGTACTTC
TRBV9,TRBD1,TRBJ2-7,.,CASSSRDSTYEQYF,TGTGCCAGCAGCTCCCGGGACAGTACTTACGAGCAGTACTTC
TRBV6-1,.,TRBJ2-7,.,CASSIVGLYEQYF,TGTGCCAGCAGTATAGTGGGCCTCTACGAGCAGTACTTC
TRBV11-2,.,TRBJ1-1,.,CASSLGRNTEAFF,TGTGCCAGCAGCTTAGGCAGGAACACTGAAGCTTTCTTT
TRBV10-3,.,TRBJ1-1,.,CAISEKGEGHTEAFF,TGTGCCATCAGTGAGAAAGGGGAGGGTCACACTGAAGCTTTCTTT
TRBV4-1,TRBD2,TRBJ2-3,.,CASSQTGTSGTDTQYF,TGCGCCAGCAGCCAAACCGGGACTAGCGGCACAGATACGCAGTATTTT
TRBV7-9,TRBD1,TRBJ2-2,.,CASSPFVRGLTGELFF,TGTGCCAGCAGCCCCTTCGTCAGGGGGCTCACCGGGGAGCTGTTTTTT
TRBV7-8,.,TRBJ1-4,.,CASSLGQTVLNEKLFF,TGTGCCAGCAGCTTAGGCCAGACGGTACTTAATGAAAAACTGTTTTTT
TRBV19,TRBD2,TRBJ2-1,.,CASSTSLAGGLQEQFF,TGTGCCAGTAGTACGTCACTAGCGGGAGGCCTCCAGGAGCAGTTCTTC
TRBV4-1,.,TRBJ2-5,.,CASSQGPQETQYF,TGCGCCAGCAGCCAAGGCCCCCAAGAGACCCAGTACTTC
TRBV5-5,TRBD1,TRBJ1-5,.,CASSLGQGALGQPQHF,TGTGCCAGCAGCTTGGGACAGGGGGCCCTCGGGCAGCCCCAGCATTTT
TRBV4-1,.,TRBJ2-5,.,CASSQVLGDETQYF,TGCGCCAGCAGCCAAGTCTTGGGAGACGAGACCCAGTACTTC
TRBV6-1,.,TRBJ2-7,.,CASSQRGSSYEQYF,TGTGCCAGCAGTCAAAGGGGGAGCTCCTACGAGCAGTACTTC
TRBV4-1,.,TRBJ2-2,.,CASSLLGGRTGELFF,TGCGCCAGCAGCCTGCTCGGGGGTCGCACCGGGGAGCTGTTTTTT
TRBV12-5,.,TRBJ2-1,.,CASGFRGAVNEQFF,TGTGCTAGTGGTTTCCGGGGGGCGGTTAATGAGCAGTTCTTC
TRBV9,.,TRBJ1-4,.,CASSPEGAANEKLFF,TGTGCCAGCAGCCCGGAAGGGGCGGCGAATGAAAAACTGTTTTTT
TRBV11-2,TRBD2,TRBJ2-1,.,CASSLAGTSGYNEQFF,TGTGCCAGCAGCTTAGCGGGGACTAGCGGTTACAATGAGCAGTTCTTC
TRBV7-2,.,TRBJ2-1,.,CASSFTGSGNEQFF,TGTGCCAGCAGCTTCACAGGGTCCGGCAATGAGCAGTTCTTC
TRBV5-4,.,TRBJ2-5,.,CASSPSSEETQYF,TGTGCCAGCAGCCCATCTAGCGAAGAGACCCAGTACTTC
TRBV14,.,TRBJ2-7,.,CASSRVGLHYEQYF,TGTGCCAGCAGCCGGGTAGGGCTCCACTACGAGCAGTACTTC
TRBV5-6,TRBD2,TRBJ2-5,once,CASSLGRTSGRRGDQYF,TGTGCCAGCAGCTTGGGTAGGACTAGCGGGCGTAGAGGGGACCAGTACTTC
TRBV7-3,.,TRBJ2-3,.,CASSPSTDTQYF,TGTGCCAGCAGCCCAAGCACAGATACGCAGTATTTT
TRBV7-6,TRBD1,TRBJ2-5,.,CASRRGQELRETQYF,TGTGCCAGCAGGCGGGGACAGGAACTGAGGGAGACCCAGTACTTC
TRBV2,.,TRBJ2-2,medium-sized,CALRGGAPGELFF,TGTGCCCTGAGAGGGGGGGCGCCTGGGGAGCTGTTTTTT
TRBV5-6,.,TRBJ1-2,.,CASSLLDGNYGYTF,TGTGCCAGCAGCCTTCTTGATGGGAACTATGGCTACACCTTC
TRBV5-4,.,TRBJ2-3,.,CASSLGREIDTQYF,TGTGCCAGCAGCTTAGGCAGGGAAATCGATACGCAGTATTTT
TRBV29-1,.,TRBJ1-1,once,CSAPVGTEAFF,TGCAGCGCCCCCGTGGGCACTGAAGCTTTCTTT
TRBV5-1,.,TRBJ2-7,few,CASSFRGEQYF,TGCGCCAGCAGCTTTAGGGGGGAGCAGTACTTC
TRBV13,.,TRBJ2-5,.,CASSPSGVRETQYF,TGTGCCAGCAGCCCATCGGGGGTGAGGGAGACCCAGTACTTC
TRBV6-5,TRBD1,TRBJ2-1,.,CASRPGQGFNEQFF,TGTGCCAGCAGGCCGGGACAGGGTTTCAATGAGCAGTTCTTC
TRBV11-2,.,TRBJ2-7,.,CASSFAAYEQYF,TGTGCCAGCAGCTTCGCAGCCTACGAGCAGTACTTC
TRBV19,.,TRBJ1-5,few,CATGGGNQPQHF,TGTGCCACCGGTGGAGGCAATCAGCCCCAGCATTTT
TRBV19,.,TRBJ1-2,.,CASSRYREGYTF,TGTGCCAGTAGTAGGTACAGGGAAGGCTACACCTTC
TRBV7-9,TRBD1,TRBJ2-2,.,CASSLQGASGELFF,TGTGCCAGCAGCCTGCAGGGGGCAAGCGGGGAGCTGTTTTTT
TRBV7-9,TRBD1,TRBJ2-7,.,CASSRGQDLNTYEQYF,TGTGCCAGCAGCCGAGGACAGGACCTAAACACCTACGAGCAGTACTTC